The sequence of this TCR beta chain was determined in a study of cytomegalovirus exposure and HLA in healthy donors. The wider study: Caucasian-associated ancestry cluster membership applied to approximately 80% of about 370 genotyped donors. Overall study findings and caveats: TCR sequences were mostly rare, though some public TCRs occurred in many donors. A few of the chains that were CMV-associated were confirmed in vitro to be specific for CMV antigens.

Between the trimmed V and J ends, which lost 0 bases and 4 bases, there was a span of 10 bases. In germline, CDR1 is SGDLS, CDR2 YYNGEE. There are 15 residues in the CDR3. Primers for the PCR totalled 60 Vbeta and 13 Jbeta. Method: immunoSEQ multiplex PCR; TCRdb's copy keeps in-frame clones and lacks some. The profile shows about 120,000 clones, over 80% of them singletons. Notes on this clone: Its antigen is not identified.

This clonotype was obtained from a young man in good health and CMV-seronegative. V is TRBV9 and J is TRBJ2-2, with D perhaps matching TRBD2 (5 bases). The sample consisted of PBMCs. CDR3 DNA: TGTGCCAGCAGCGTAGATACTGGAGGCACCGGGGAGCTGTTTTTT. It specifies CASSVDTGGTGELFF.